The source of this TCR beta chain is a study of T cells in Graves' hyperthyroidism and ophthalmopathy. Template material for amplifying TCR beta CDR3 regions consisted of RNA transcripts. RT-PCR in the first round (using the HTBI primer set) targeted the TCR CDR3. TCRdb called the multiplex PCR reads again in MiXCR, with one record for every CDR3 protein. The sample includes 400,000 to 550,000 distinct CDR3 sequences, 14% of them seen just once. The TCR comes from a woman younger than 30 with Graves' hyperthyroidism. Sequences were obtained from blood.

The CDR3 is CASSLPDRGPLETQYF. As DNA, the CDR3 is TGTGCCAGCAGCCTACCGGACAGGGGGCCGTTGGAGACCCAGTACTTC. V gene TRBV7-8 combines with J gene TRBJ2-5, with 11 bases fitting TRBD1. This CDR3 spans 16 amino acids. Trimming cost V 5 bases and J 5 bases; bases outside gene matches: 10. CDR1 SGHVS and CDR2 FQNEAQ come from the germline V gene. The complete variable domain, with remaining parts taken from reference TRBV7-8 and TRBJ2-5, reads GAGVSQSPRYKVAKRGQDVALRCDPISGHVSLFWYQQALGQGPEFLTYFQNEAQLDKSGLPSDRFFAERPEGSVSTLKIQRTQQEDSAVYLCASSLPDRGPLETQYFGPGTRLLVL.